Below, 13 T cell receptor beta chains from the same sample are listed, as sequenced in a study of blood T cell repertoires in COVID-19. Produced via immunoSEQ multiplex PCR; TCRdb's table is partial and in-frame only. The data show about 330,000 clones, approximately 85% seen once. The sequencing sample was made of peripheral blood. These receptors came from a human donor in a cohort sampled during active COVID-19.

The CDR3 region has the DNA TGCAGCGTTGTCGGCGGGGTTGCCTACAATGAGCAGTTCTTC. It codes for CSVVGGVAYNEQFF. J is TRBJ2-1 and V is TRBV29-1; the D gene is possibly TRBD2 (6 bases). The CDR3 loop spans 14 amino acids. The germline CDR1 and CDR2 sequences are SQVTM and ANQGSEA. V lost 4 bases, J lost 2 bases, and 12 bases lay in between.

The rearrangement joins TRBV12-3 or TRBV12-4 to TRBJ1-1; D not resolved. The CDR3 loop spans 13 amino acids. V dropped 5 bases and J dropped 0 bases, with 7 bases sitting between them. The CDR3 DNA reads as TGTGCCAGCAGTATCCGGGTGAACACTGAAGCTTTCTTT. Translated, it gives CASSIRVNTEAFF.

The chain links TRBV11-2 to TRBJ2-7; D possibly corresponds to TRBD2 (5 bases). Looked up from germline, CDR1 is SGHAT and CDR2 is FQNNGV. CDR3 length equals 15 residues. V gave up 5 bases and J gave up 2 bases, with 16 bases separating them. The CDR3 sequence: CASSRRTDGTYEQYF. In nucleotides, the CDR3 is TGTGCCAGCAGCCGACGGACTGACGGTACCTACGAGCAGTACTTC.

A few counts support this clone. The rearrangement joins TRBV13 to TRBJ2-7, with TRBD2 identical over 10 bases. The CDR3 consists of 17 residues. In germline, CDR1 is PRHDT, CDR2 FYEKMQ (reference sequence). Trimming cost V 5 bases and J 2 bases; bases outside gene matches: 12. In DNA, the CDR3 is TGTGCCAGCAGCCGTACCCGCCTAGCGGGGGCGCCCTACGAGCAGTACTTC. As protein: CASSRTRLAGAPYEQYF.

V usage is TRBV6-5 and J usage is TRBJ1-2; maybe TRBD1 (6 bases). Trimming stripped 6 bases from V and 2 bases from J, with 13 bases between. Germline V gives CDR1 MNHEY, CDR2 SVGAGI. The CDR3 loop spans 14 amino acids. CDR3 nucleotide sequence: TGTGCCAGCAGGCAACGACAGGCAAACTATGGCTACACCTTC. Amino acid sequence: CASRQRQANYGYTF.

The rearrangement uses TRBV20-1 and TRBJ2-7; D is undetermined. CDR3 length: 14 residues. V lost 3 bases and J 2 bases, leaving 14 bases between the germline ends. CDR1 and CDR2 from the germline V gene are DFQATT and SNEGSKA (reference sequence). CDR3: CSASPLTQTYEQYF. The CDR3 DNA follows: TGCAGTGCTAGTCCCTTAACACAAACCTACGAGCAGTACTTC.

The chain uses TRBV19 and TRBJ2-3; D unclear. The V end was cut by 4 bases, the J end by 3 bases, with 11 bases between. The CDR3 loop spans 14 amino acids. The germline gives CDR1 LNHDA, CDR2 SQIVND (reference sequence). CDR3 sequence reads: CASSTGRETDTQYF. The CDR3 DNA reads TGTGCCAGTAGTACGGGTAGAGAAACAGATACGCAGTATTTT.

This rearrangement joins TRBV3-1 (or the pseudogene TRBV3-2) to TRBJ2-3; 9 positions agree with TRBD2. The CDR3 has 16 amino acids. V gave up 4 bases and J gave up 2 bases; unmatched junction bases: 7. The germline V gene has CDR1 LGHDT and CDR2 YNNKEL (reference sequence). DNA of the CDR3: TGTGCCAGCAGCCCTCTAGCGGGGTTGGCCACAGATACGCAGTATTTT. Translation: CASSPLAGLATDTQYF.

J is TRBJ1-4 and V is TRBV6-5, with TRBD1 identical over 8 bases. Germline CDR1 is MNHEY and CDR2 is SVGAGI. This CDR3 is built from 14 residues. V shed 7 bases, J shed 10 bases, and the junction held 11 bases outside the gene matches. For the CDR3, the DNA is TGTGCCAGCAACCAGGGGGCAGGGAGGGGAAAACTGTTTTTT. Translation gives CASNQGAGRGKLFF.

V gene TRBV3-1 (or the pseudogene TRBV3-2) combines with J gene TRBJ1-6; possibly TRBD1 for D (6 bases). CDR3 size: 15 residues. The V end was cut by 6 bases, the J end by 5 bases, with 14 bases between. From germline, CDR1 is LGHDT and CDR2 YNNKEL (reference sequence). CDR3 residues: CASSHNRQDNSPLHF. CDR3 in DNA: TGTGCCAGCAGTCACAACCGACAGGATAATTCACCCCTCCACTTT.

The chain has TRBV21-1 and TRBJ1-6; the table's D call, TRBD1, has no DNA check behind it. TRBV21-1 is recorded as a pseudogene. The CDR3 totals 18 residues. The chain's CDR3 is CASSSRNRKSSYNSPLHF. The CDR3 bases are TGTGCCAGCAGCTCACGTAACAGGAAGAGCTCCTATAATTCACCCCTCCACTTT.

This clone was seen just once. V is TRBV2 and J is TRBJ2-5, with D perhaps matching TRBD1 (6 bases). From germline, CDR1 is SNHLY and CDR2 FYNNEI. The CDR3 has 12 amino acids. V was trimmed by 7 bases and J by 3 bases, leaving 9 bases between them. The CDR3: CASKAGEETQYF. The CDR3 DNA reads as TGTGCCAGCAAGGCAGGGGAAGAGACCCAGTACTTC.

In DNA, the CDR3 is TGTGCCAGCAGACCTCAGGGGAGCAACACTGAAGCTTTCTTT. This encodes CASRPQGSNTEAFF. J is TRBJ1-1 and V is TRBV6-5, with D possibly TRBD1 on 6 matching bases. Trimming shortened V by 6 bases and J by 2 bases, and 13 bases separated the two germline ends. This CDR3 comprises 14 residues. CDR1 is MNHEY, CDR2 SVGAGI, per germline.